The clone carrying this T cell receptor beta chain was counted many times. This sample was included in a study of prognosis after radiotherapy for stage I lung cancer. Background on the study: Median age was roughly 74 years (roughly 50 to 90) among about 13 men and 6 or 7 women.

This CDR3 is built from 18 residues. The germline V gene has CDR1 SGDLS and CDR2 YYNGEE. V was shortened by 4 bases and J by 0 bases, with 20 bases between the two germline ends. The TCR beta CDR3 region was amplified from genomic DNA, with two rounds of multiplex PCR being used for the amplification. Initially, in first-round PCR, primers specific to each TRBV and TRBJ gene were used. TCRdb re-analysed the multiplex PCR reads in MiXCR, keeping a single row per CDR3 protein. The sample holds over 45,000 distinct CDR3 sequences, around a quarter seen once. V gene TRBV9 combines with J gene TRBJ2-1, with D possibly matching TRBD2 (6 bases). The receptor comes from a donor over 45 with non-small cell lung cancer. The source was PBMCs, collected before or after stereotactic body radiation therapy (not recorded which). The CDR3 here is CASSYSSGGLHSYNEQFF. CDR3 coding DNA: TGTGCCAGCAGCTACTCATCCGGGGGTCTTCACTCCTACAATGAGCAGTTCTTC.